Listed below are T cell receptor beta chains from one sample, sequenced in a study of OX40 agonist ivuxolimab in advanced cancers. Generated by immunoSEQ multiplex PCR, the TCRdb table keeps only in-frame clones and is missing some. The sample has roughly 50,000 clones, more than 75% seen once. The source material was CD4+ or CD8+ T cells sorted from blood, sampled in a trial of the OX40 agonist ivuxolimab. These receptors were collected from an adult with an advanced solid tumor such as melanoma, head and neck, liver or kidney cancer. CDR3s include the opening cysteine and the closing phenylalanine or tryptophan. Each record gives: V gene, CDR3 protein.

>TRBV5-6
CASSLRGAQMGEAFF
>TRBV15
CATSRNSGLNEEQFF
>TRBV9
CASSVGGTGVVELFF
>TRBV7-3
CASRTSGKGELFF
>TRBV11-2
CASSPTSGSSYEQYF
>TRBV7-2
CASSFGQAYQPQHF
>TRBV2
CASSTGEGNTIYF
>TRBV6-5
CASRHTGRRSYEQYF
>TRBV19
CASRMNRAPNTEAFF
>TRBV29-1
CSVEDPTSGGTDTQYF
>TRBV12-5
CASGSGGVHSSPLHF
>TRBV5-1
CASSLAAQGNTGELFF
>TRBV11-2
CASSLGGFGGYQPQHF
>TRBV4-3
CASSEMGNMGGEKLFF
>TRBV5-1
CASSIAGTRVNEQFF
>TRBV11-2
CASSLETFTGELFF
>TRBV25-1
CASNGAPSGYTF
>TRBV19
CASRPGLAEILSSYNEQFF
>TRBV9
CASSVAGAVGGYTF
>TRBV10-1
CASSGQAGYGYTF
>TRBV6-5
CASIQDSSGNTIYF
>TRBV7-2
CASSVTTSTDTQYF
>TRBV6-5
CASSKSGAYEQYF
>TRBV5-4
CASSSVPHSDEQFF
>TRBV1
CTSSQEWTDRGYYYEQYF